The 25 T cell receptor beta chains given below trace back to one sample, sequenced in a study of shared clonotypes between healthy human individuals. The data were produced by immunoSEQ multiplex PCR, yet TCRdb's version contains in-frame clones alone and is incomplete. The sample has some 2,500,000 clones; 85% to 95% are singletons. Sequenced: naive CD4+ T cells from PBMCs. As for subset: CD45RA+ positively selected. These receptors originate from a man aged 18 to 29 in good health. Some clones in this sample may be carry-over from other donors' samples.

This clone was picked up one time. This chain connects TRBV5-1 to TRBJ1-3; weak D call: TRBD1 (6 bases). V was pared by 0 bases and J by 0 bases, with 22 bases between. The CDR3 extends over 20 amino acids. Germline V gene data show CDR1 as SGHRS and CDR2 as YFSETQ. The CDR3 region is CASSLGTGTKPVSSGNTIYF. CDR3 DNA sequence: TGCGCCAGCAGCTTGGGAACCGGGACAAAACCTGTGTCCTCTGGAAACACCATATATTTT.

The rearrangement joins TRBV6-1 to TRBJ1-5, with D hard to call. CDR1 is MNHNS and CDR2 is SASEGT in the germline V gene. The CDR3 has 12 residues. The germline V and J ends were trimmed by 6 bases and 7 bases, with 10 bases remaining between them. The CDR3 loop is CASRQVWQPQHF. As DNA, the CDR3 is TGTGCCAGCAGGCAGGTGTGGCAGCCCCAGCATTTT.

Comment on this clone: Other DNA sequences in this specimen translate into the identical CDR3. This rearrangement joins TRBV5-1 to TRBJ1-1, with D tentatively TRBD1 (5 bases). The V gene's germline CDR1 is SGHRS and CDR2 YFSETQ. Trimming cost V 5 bases and J 2 bases, with 10 bases left between them. The CDR3 has 13 residues. CDR3 in amino acids: CASRSGRNTEAFF. The CDR3 bases are TGCGCCAGCAGATCGGGGCGCAACACTGAAGCTTTCTTT.

This sequence joins TRBV5-1 and TRBJ1-1; D remains ambiguous. The CDR3 runs to 13 residues. V was shortened by 4 bases and J by 0 bases, with 7 bases between the two germline ends. Germline V lookup: CDR1 SGHRS, CDR2 YFSETQ. The CDR3 loop is CASSQSLNTEAFF. The CDR3 DNA sequence: TGCGCCAGCAGCCAGTCATTGAACACTGAAGCTTTCTTT.

This clone was detected a few times. This sequence joins TRBV30 and TRBJ1-5; the D gene is possibly TRBD1 (5 bases). V was trimmed by 2 bases and J by 2 bases, leaving 10 bases between them. Germline V gene lookup returns CDR1 GTSNPN and CDR2 SVGIG (reference sequence). CDR3 length equals 14 residues. CDR3 nucleotide sequence: TGTGCCTGGAGTACTCCGGGGGGCAATCAGCCCCAGCATTTT. As protein: CAWSTPGGNQPQHF.

V gene TRBV7-9 combines with J gene TRBJ2-2, with TRBD1 matching 9 bases. The CDR3 runs 15 residues. V was pared by 4 bases and J by 4 bases, with 4 bases of the junction left unmatched. Germline V gene data show CDR1 as SEHNR and CDR2 as FQNEAQ (reference sequence). The CDR3 region has the DNA TGTGCCAGCAGCTCCGACAGGGGGAGCACCGGGGAGCTGTTTTTT. Translation gives CASSSDRGSTGELFF.

CDR3 region: CASSQVGTGLRNTGELFF. In DNA form, the CDR3 reads TGCGCCAGCAGCCAAGTCGGTACTGGCCTACGGAACACCGGGGAGCTGTTTTTT. This chain joins TRBV4-1 and TRBJ2-2; D gene ambiguous. Trimming removed 1 base at V and 1 base at J, with 16 bases between. CDR1 is MGHRA, CDR2 YSYEKL, per germline. The CDR3 runs to 18 residues.

This chain uses TRBV2 with TRBJ2-6, with D perhaps matching TRBD1 or TRBD2 (5 bases each). CDR3 length: 16 amino acids. CDR1 SNHLY and CDR2 FYNNEI come from the germline V gene. Trimming removed 5 bases at V and 2 bases at J, with 13 bases between. The CDR3 protein is CASSFDRDPGANVLTF. The CDR3 DNA is TGTGCCAGCAGTTTTGACCGGGACCCTGGGGCCAACGTCCTGACTTTC.

The rearrangement joins TRBV5-1 to TRBJ2-3, with TRBD2 identical over 12 bases. The CDR3 length is 14 residues. Germline CDR1 is SGHRS and CDR2 is YFSETQ. Trimming at V came to 2 bases and at J to 6 bases, leaving 1 base not matched to a gene. The CDR3 DNA sequence: TGCGCCAGCAGCTTTCTAGCGGGGGGGGATACGCAGTATTTT. Its translation is CASSFLAGGDTQYF.

V gene TRBV7-3 combines with J gene TRBJ2-1; D is perhaps TRBD1 (6 bases). V lost 1 base and J lost 10, with 14 bases in between. The length of the CDR3 is 14 residues. Germline V gives CDR1 SGHTA, CDR2 FQGTGA. The DNA for the CDR3 is TGTGCCAGCAGCTTAAACGGACAGTCCAGGGAGCAGTTCTTC. As protein: CASSLNGQSREQFF.

The chain uses TRBV18 and TRBJ2-7, with 8 bases fitting TRBD1. From germline, CDR1 is KGHSH and CDR2 LQKENI. This CDR3 is 15 amino acids long. V gave up 3 bases and J gave up 5 bases; unmatched junction bases: 9. DNA of the CDR3: TGTGCCAGCTCACCTAGTCAGGGGGCTTTCGACGAGCAGTACTTC. Encoded protein: CASSPSQGAFDEQYF. The whole variable domain, filled in from reference TRBV18 and TRBJ2-7, reads NAGVMQNPRHLVRRRGQEARLRCSPMKGHSHVYWYRQLPEEGLKFMVYLQKENIIDESGMPKERFSAEFPKEGPSILRIQQVVRGDSAAYFCASSPSQGAFDEQYFGPGTRLTVT.

CDR3 sequence reads: CASSLSWGNEKLFF. The DNA for the CDR3 is TGTGCCAGCAGTCTTTCGTGGGGTAATGAAAAACTGTTTTTT. The gene calls are TRBV25-1 and TRBJ1-4; no definite D call. Germline values: CDR1 MGHDK, CDR2 SYGVNS. Trimming removed 5 bases from V and 4 bases from J, with 11 bases in between. The CDR3 has 14 residues.

V usage is TRBV6-5 and J usage is TRBJ2-1, with D perhaps matching TRBD1 or TRBD2 (5 bases each). V lost 1 base and J lost 7, with 11 bases in between. Germline V gene sequence: CDR1 MNHEY, CDR2 SVGAGI. CDR3 size: 14 residues. CDR3: CASSYFGGRNEQFF. The CDR3 DNA reads TGTGCCAGCAGTTACTTTGGGGGTCGAAATGAGCAGTTCTTC.

This sequence joins TRBV5-1 and TRBJ1-2; 7 bases line up with TRBD1. Germline V lookup: CDR1 SGHRS, CDR2 YFSETQ. The V gene end was trimmed by 2 bases and the J gene end by 8 bases; junction bases not matched to a gene: 6. This CDR3 has 13 amino acids. The CDR3 is CASSFQGESGYTF. The DNA of the CDR3 is TGCGCCAGCAGCTTTCAGGGGGAAAGCGGCTACACCTTC.

This chain connects TRBV19 to TRBJ1-3; 7 positions agree with TRBD1. Germline V gene lookup returns CDR1 LNHDA and CDR2 SQIVND (reference sequence). The J segment lost 2 bases and the V segment lost 7 bases, leaving 14 bases of the junction unmatched. This CDR3 has 17 amino acids. CDR3 DNA: TGTGCCAGTACAGACCATCTGGGACAGATGCCTGGAAACACCATATATTTT. Translated: CASTDHLGQMPGNTIYF. Full variable domain (outside the CDR3, taken from reference TRBV19 and TRBJ1-3): DGGITQSPKYLFRKEGQNVTLSCEQNLNHDAMYWYRQDPGQGLRLIYYSQIVNDFQKGDIAEGYSVSREKKESFPLTVTSAQKNPTAFYLCASTDHLGQMPGNTIYFGEGSWLTVV.

This chain connects TRBV19 to TRBJ2-1, with 12 bases aligning to TRBD1. Germline V gene sequence: CDR1 LNHDA, CDR2 SQIVND (reference sequence). The CDR3 contains 16 residues. Losses at the gene ends were 4 bases for V and 4 bases for J; bases not matched to a gene: 5. In DNA form, the CDR3 reads TGTGCCAGTAGTAGGGGACAGGGGGCCCCTTACAATGAGCAGTTCTTC. Translating it yields CASSRGQGAPYNEQFF.

About this clone itself: Distinct nucleotide sequences in the sample also encode this CDR3. The CDR3, as DNA: TGTGCCAGCAGTTACAGCGGACAGGGGGGACAGCCCCAGCATTTT. As protein: CASSYSGQGGQPQHF. The rearrangement links TRBV6-6 to TRBJ1-5; 10 positions match TRBD1. Germline V CDR1 and CDR2: MNHNY, SVGAGI (reference sequence). After removal of 2 bases from V and 7 bases from J, the junction contained 5 bases not matched to a gene. The CDR3 sequence is 15 residues long.

This clone was seen a handful of times. The gene calls are TRBV7-9 and TRBJ1-4; perhaps TRBD1 as D (6 bases). With 5 bases removed from V and 5 bases from J, the gap between germline ends came to 15 bases. There are 15 residues in the CDR3. In germline, CDR1 is SEHNR, CDR2 FQNEAQ (reference sequence). DNA of the CDR3: TGTGCCAGCAGCCGCAGGGCAGGGGACAATGAAAAACTGTTTTTT. Translation gives CASSRRAGDNEKLFF.

The gene calls are TRBV14 and TRBJ2-3; D is unclear. V lost 8 bases to trimming and J lost 6 bases, with 9 bases between them. This CDR3 is 11 amino acids long. The germline CDR1 and CDR2 sequences are SGHDN and FVKESK. CDR3: CASVLVDTQYF. The CDR3 bases are TGTGCCAGCGTGCTTGTGGATACGCAGTATTTT.

The chain recombines TRBV11-3 with TRBJ2-3; D is uncertain. Germline V CDR1 and CDR2: SGHNT, YENEEA. Trimming took off 1 base at V and 1 base at J, with 6 bases between the two ends. The CDR3 covers 14 residues. Here the CDR3 DNA reads TGTGCCAGCAGCTTAGCGGCAGGCACAGATACGCAGTATTTT. As protein: CASSLAAGTDTQYF.

This chain connects TRBV25-1 to TRBJ1-2; no clear D. The CDR3 sequence is 14 residues long. Germline lookup yields CDR1 MGHDK and CDR2 SYGVNS. Trimming stripped 2 bases from V and 8 bases from J, with 15 bases between. The CDR3 is CASSERVPDSGYTF. The DNA of the CDR3 is TGTGCCAGCAGTGAACGCGTCCCTGACTCGGGCTACACCTTC.

This chain uses TRBV7-9 with TRBJ2-7; 10 positions match TRBD2. The V segment lost 8 bases and the J segment 3 bases; nucleotides outside the gene matches: 4. This CDR3 has 13 residues. Per the germline V gene, CDR1 is SEHNR and CDR2 is FQNEAQ (reference sequence). CDR3 amino acids: CASALAGNYEQYF. In nucleotides, the CDR3 is TGTGCCAGCGCACTAGCGGGAAACTACGAGCAGTACTTC.

This clone is a singleton in its sample. The V and J genes are TRBV4-1 and TRBJ1-4; D gene unclear. The CDR3 runs to 16 residues. Per the germline V gene, CDR1 is MGHRA and CDR2 is YSYEKL. V was trimmed by 0 bases and J by 8 bases, leaving 16 bases between them. The CDR3 loop reads CASSQDPAALGEKLFF. For the CDR3, the DNA is TGCGCCAGCAGCCAAGATCCCGCTGCCCTGGGAGAAAAACTGTTTTTT.

V and J are TRBV27 and TRBJ2-7; the D gene is possibly TRBD1 (5 bases). The CDR3 is 16 residues long. The germline V gene has CDR1 MNHEY and CDR2 SMNVEV (reference sequence). The germline V and J ends were trimmed by 6 bases and 1 base, with 19 bases remaining between them. CDR3 region: CASRSPGSNRSYEQYF. CDR3 sequence (DNA): TGTGCCAGCAGGAGTCCCGGTAGTAACAGGTCCTACGAGCAGTACTTC.

The rearrangement links TRBV10-3 to TRBJ1-2; D not certain. V lost 0 bases, J lost 12 bases, and 11 bases lay in between. Per the germline V gene, CDR1 is ENHRY and CDR2 is SYGVKD. The CDR3 totals 12 residues. The CDR3 loop reads CAISESQGGNTF. CDR3 coding DNA: TGTGCCATCAGTGAGTCGCAAGGCGGGAACACCTTC.